This TCR beta chain was captured by sequencing in a study of cytomegalovirus exposure and HLA in healthy donors. Germline loops: CDR1 SGDLS, CDR2 YYNGEE. The CDR3 spans 19 residues. V was pared by 0 bases and J by 7 bases, with 23 bases between. The PCR employed 60 Vbeta primers together with 13 Jbeta primers. Assay used: immunoSEQ multiplex PCR; TCRdb lists only in-frame clones, some missing. Of 100,000 to 130,000 clones listed, over 75% were seen once; the top ten hold around 2.3%. The chain is built from TRBV9 and TRBJ1-6; D gene ambiguous. The material sequenced was PBMCs. The receptor comes from a man aged 25 to 45 in good health and CMV-seronegative. For the CDR3, the DNA is TGTGCCAGCAGCGTAGAGCCGGGGTTAAGGCCCATACTCAATTCACCCCTCCACTTT. Translation gives CASSVEPGLRPILNSPLHF.